This section outlines one T cell receptor beta chain sequence together with its context. Its specificity is unknown. The data were taken from a study of response to subunit inactivated influenza vaccine. Study-wide results and caveats: It was the authors' suggestion that each seasonal influenza vaccination recruits few new T cells.

Via MiXCR, TCRdb re-called the RT-PCR reads, giving one row per CDR3 protein. The sample carries hundreds of thousands of distinct CDR3 sequences, 25% recorded once. The TCR comes from a man aged 45-65 years who received an inactivated influenza vaccine. This material consisted of CD4+ T cells sorted from PBMCs, taken 4 to 6 days after vaccination.

The CDR3: CASTSDRPNEKLFF. CDR3 nucleotide sequence: TGTGCCAGCACCTCGGACAGGCCGAATGAAAAACTGTTTTTT. The chain carries TRBV12-3 or TRBV12-4 and TRBJ1-4; the match to TRBD1 covers 7 bases. J gave up 5 bases and V 7 bases, and 7 bases lay outside the gene matches. The CDR3 has 14 residues.